This TCR beta chain was sequenced in a study of sequential checkpoint blockade in melanoma. Study-level information: Arm A got nivolumab then ipilimumab; arm B the reverse, 1:1. After both sequences, patients received maintenance nivolumab.

In this sample, this clone turned up a few times. The table came from immunoSEQ multiplex PCR; TCRdb's copy has only in-frame clones and leaves some out. The sample shows about 1,300 clones, less than 70% of them seen only once. With 0 bases clipped from V and 5 bases from J, the junction kept 6 bases outside the gene matches. The CDR3 extends over 15 amino acids. Germline V lookup: CDR1 SGDLS, CDR2 YYNGEE. Treatment indicated: randomized to nivolumab then ipilimumab (arm A) or the reverse (arm B). No patient had prior DNA-damaging chemotherapy. Live CD3+CD8+ CD19− CD56− cells were sorted from PBMCs. The TCR comes from a human donor with melanoma. The chain uses TRBV9 and TRBJ1-2; 8 bases agree with TRBD1. Sequencing was performed on CD8+ T cells sorted from blood (inferred from file names), taken from a patient given nivolumab and ipilimumab in sequence. DNA for the CDR3: TGTGCCAGCAGCGTAGATTCAGGGGGCTGGTATGGCTACACCTTC. Its translation: CASSVDSGGWYGYTF.